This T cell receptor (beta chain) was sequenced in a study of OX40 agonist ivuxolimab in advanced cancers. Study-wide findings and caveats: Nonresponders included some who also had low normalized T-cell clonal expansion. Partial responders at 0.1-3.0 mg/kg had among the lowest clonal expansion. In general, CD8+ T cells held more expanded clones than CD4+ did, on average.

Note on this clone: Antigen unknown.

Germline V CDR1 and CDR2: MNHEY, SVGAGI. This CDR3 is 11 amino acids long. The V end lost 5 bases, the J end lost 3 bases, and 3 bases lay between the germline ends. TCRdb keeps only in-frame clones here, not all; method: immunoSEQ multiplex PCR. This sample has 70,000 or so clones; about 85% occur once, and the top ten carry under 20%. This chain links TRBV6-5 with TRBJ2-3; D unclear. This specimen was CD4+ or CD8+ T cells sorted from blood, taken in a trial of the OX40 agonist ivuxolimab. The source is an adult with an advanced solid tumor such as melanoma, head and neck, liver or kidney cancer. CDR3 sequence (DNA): TGTGCCAGCAGTAGGACAGATACGCAGTATTTT. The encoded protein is CASSRTDTQYF.